These 5 T cell receptor beta chains were sequenced from one sample in a study of blood T cell repertoires in COVID-19. Only in-frame clones appear in the TCRdb table, and some are missing; sequencing was by immunoSEQ multiplex PCR. Of under 200,000 clones in the sample, about 90% were seen once. The sample taken for sequencing was peripheral blood. The receptors here all came from a man between 18 and 35 years old with active or convalescent COVID-19.

V and J are TRBV19 and TRBJ1-2; D is perhaps TRBD1 (5 bases). This CDR3 is 15 amino acids long. V was clipped by 3 bases and J by 0 bases, with 11 bases between them. Germline V gene sequence: CDR1 LNHDA, CDR2 SQIVND (reference sequence). CDR3 sequence reads: CASSIMTVANYGYTF. CDR3 DNA: TGTGCCAGTAGTATTATGACAGTAGCTAACTATGGCTACACCTTC.

This clone has a single count. The chain couples TRBV7-2 to TRBJ2-2; D perhaps matches TRBD2 (5 bases). V was shortened by 5 bases and J by 2 bases, with 9 bases between the two germline ends. This CDR3 has 14 amino acids. Germline V gene data show CDR1 as SGHTA and CDR2 as FQGNSA. The chain's CDR3 is CASSPGVNTGELFF. In DNA form, the CDR3 reads TGTGCCAGCAGCCCCGGGGTAAACACCGGGGAGCTGTTTTTT. Supplemented by reference TRBV7-2 and TRBJ2-2, the full variable domain reads GAGVSQSPSNKVTEKGKDVELRCDPISGHTALYWYRQSLGQGLEFLIYFQGNSAPDKSGLPSDRFSAERTGGSVSTLTIQRTQQEDSAVYLCASSPGVNTGELFFGEGSRLTVL.

About this clone: Other DNA sequences in the sample encode the same CDR3. The chain carries TRBV19 and TRBJ2-7, with 8 bases aligning to TRBD1. The CDR3 runs 14 residues. The V and J ends lost 3 bases and 1 base, in that order; junction bases with no gene match: 2. CDR1 and CDR2 from the germline V gene are LNHDA and SQIVND (reference sequence). CDR3 residues: CASSIGQGSYEQYF. In DNA, the CDR3 is TGTGCCAGTAGTATTGGACAGGGTTCCTACGAGCAGTACTTC. Together with reference TRBV19 and TRBJ2-7, the CDR3 gives the full variable domain: DGGITQSPKYLFRKEGQNVTLSCEQNLNHDAMYWYRQDPGQGLRLIYYSQIVNDFQKGDIAEGYSVSREKKESFPLTVTSAQKNPTAFYLCASSIGQGSYEQYFGPGTRLTVT.

The rearrangement uses TRBV7-2 and TRBJ2-7; TRBD2 is a possible D gene (5 bases). This CDR3 is 14 amino acids long. Per germline, CDR1 SGHTA and CDR2 FQGNSA. Trimming took off 8 bases at V and 3 bases at J, with 17 bases between the two ends. The CDR3 is CASVNGRSHYEQYF. CDR3 DNA sequence: TGTGCCAGCGTCAATGGGAGATCTCACTACGAGCAGTACTTC.

V usage is TRBV5-1 and J usage is TRBJ2-3; 8 bases map to TRBD2. Germline V gene lookup returns CDR1 SGHRS and CDR2 YFSETQ. This CDR3 has 15 amino acids. The ends lost 4 bases at V and 2 bases at J; junction bases unmatched: 6. CDR3 bases: TGCGCCAGCAGCCTGACGGGGGGGCTCACAGATACGCAGTATTTT. This codes for CASSLTGGLTDTQYF.